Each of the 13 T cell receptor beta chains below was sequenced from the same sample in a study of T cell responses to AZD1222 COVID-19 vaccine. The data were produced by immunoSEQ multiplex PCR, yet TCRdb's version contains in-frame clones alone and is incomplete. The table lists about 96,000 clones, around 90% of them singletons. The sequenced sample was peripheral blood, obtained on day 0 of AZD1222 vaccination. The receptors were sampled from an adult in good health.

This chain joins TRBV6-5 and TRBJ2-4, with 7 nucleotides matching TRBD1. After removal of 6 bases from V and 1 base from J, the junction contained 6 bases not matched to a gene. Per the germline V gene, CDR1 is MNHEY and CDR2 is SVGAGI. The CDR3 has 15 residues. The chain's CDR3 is CASRSTGIAKNIQYF. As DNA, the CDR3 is TGTGCCAGCAGATCGACAGGGATTGCCAAAAACATTCAGTACTTC.

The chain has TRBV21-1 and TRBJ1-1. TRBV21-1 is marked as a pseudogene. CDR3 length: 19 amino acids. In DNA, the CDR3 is TGTGCCAGCAGCAAAGGGCCAATGGTAGACCGGGCTTTGAACACTGAAGCTTTCTTT. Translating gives CASSKGPMVDRALNTEAFF.

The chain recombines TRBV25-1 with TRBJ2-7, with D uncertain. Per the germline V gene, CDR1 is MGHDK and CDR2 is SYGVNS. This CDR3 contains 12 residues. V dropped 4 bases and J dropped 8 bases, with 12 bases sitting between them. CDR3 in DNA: TGTGCCAGCAGTGTCGGCAGTTCGAAGCAGTACTTC. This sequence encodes CASSVGSSKQYF.

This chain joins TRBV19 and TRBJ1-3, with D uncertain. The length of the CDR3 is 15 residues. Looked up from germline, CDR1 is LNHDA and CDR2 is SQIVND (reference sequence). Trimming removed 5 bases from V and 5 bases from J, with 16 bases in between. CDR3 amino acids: CASSPVGAIRNTIYF. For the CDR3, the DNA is TGTGCCAGTAGTCCCGTTGGCGCGATACGAAACACCATATATTTT.

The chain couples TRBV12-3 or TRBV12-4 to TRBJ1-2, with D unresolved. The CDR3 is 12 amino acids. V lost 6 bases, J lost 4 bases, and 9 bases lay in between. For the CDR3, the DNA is TGTGCCAGCAGGAAAGACGCCTATGGCTACACCTTC. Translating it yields CASRKDAYGYTF.

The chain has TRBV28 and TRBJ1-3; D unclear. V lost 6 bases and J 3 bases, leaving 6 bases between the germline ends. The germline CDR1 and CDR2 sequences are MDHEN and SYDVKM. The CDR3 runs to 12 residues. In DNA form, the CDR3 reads TGTGCCAGCAGCGTGATTGGAAACACCATATATTTT. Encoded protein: CASSVIGNTIYF.

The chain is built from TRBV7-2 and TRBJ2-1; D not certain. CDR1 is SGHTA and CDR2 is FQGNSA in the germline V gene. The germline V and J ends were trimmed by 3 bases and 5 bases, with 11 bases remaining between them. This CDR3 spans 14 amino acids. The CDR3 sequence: CASSFRLVNNEQFF. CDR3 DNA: TGTGCCAGCAGCTTTCGTCTTGTAAACAATGAGCAGTTCTTC.

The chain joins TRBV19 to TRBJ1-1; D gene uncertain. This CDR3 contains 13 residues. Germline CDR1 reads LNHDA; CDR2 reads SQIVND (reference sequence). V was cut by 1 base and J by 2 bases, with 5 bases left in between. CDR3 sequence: CASSIGGNTEAFF. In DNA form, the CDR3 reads TGTGCCAGTAGTATAGGGGGAAACACTGAAGCTTTCTTT. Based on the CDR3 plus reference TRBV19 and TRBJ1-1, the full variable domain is DGGITQSPKYLFRKEGQNVTLSCEQNLNHDAMYWYRQDPGQGLRLIYYSQIVNDFQKGDIAEGYSVSREKKESFPLTVTSAQKNPTAFYLCASSIGGNTEAFFGQGTRLTVV.

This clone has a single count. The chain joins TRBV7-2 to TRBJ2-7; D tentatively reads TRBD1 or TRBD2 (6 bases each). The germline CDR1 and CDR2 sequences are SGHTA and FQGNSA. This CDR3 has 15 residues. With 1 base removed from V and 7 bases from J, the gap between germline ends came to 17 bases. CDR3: CASSLGVPGAGEQYF. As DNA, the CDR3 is TGTGCCAGCAGCTTAGGAGTCCCGGGGGCTGGAGAGCAGTACTTC.

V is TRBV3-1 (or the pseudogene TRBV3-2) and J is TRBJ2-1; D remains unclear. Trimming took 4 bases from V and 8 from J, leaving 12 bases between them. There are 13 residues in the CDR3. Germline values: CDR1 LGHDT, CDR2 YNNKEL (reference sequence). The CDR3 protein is CASSPSASDEQFF. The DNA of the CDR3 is TGTGCCAGCAGCCCTTCTGCCTCGGATGAGCAGTTCTTC.

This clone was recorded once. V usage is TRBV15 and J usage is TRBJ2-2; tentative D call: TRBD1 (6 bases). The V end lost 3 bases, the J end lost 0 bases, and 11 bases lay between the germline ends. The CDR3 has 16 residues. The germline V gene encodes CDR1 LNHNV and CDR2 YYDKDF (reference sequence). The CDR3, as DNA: TGTGCCACCAGCAGGGGAACAGGGACGAACACCGGGGAGCTGTTTTTT. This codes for CATSRGTGTNTGELFF.

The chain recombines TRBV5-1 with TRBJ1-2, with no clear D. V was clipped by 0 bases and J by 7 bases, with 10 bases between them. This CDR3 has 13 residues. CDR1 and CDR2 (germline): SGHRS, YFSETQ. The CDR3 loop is CASSLEGLPGYTF. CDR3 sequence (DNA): TGCGCCAGCAGCTTGGAAGGGTTGCCTGGCTACACCTTC.

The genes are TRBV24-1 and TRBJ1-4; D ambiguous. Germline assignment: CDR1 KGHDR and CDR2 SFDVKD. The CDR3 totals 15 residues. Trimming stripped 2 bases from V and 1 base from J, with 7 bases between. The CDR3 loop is CATSDYEGTNEKLFF. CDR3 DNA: TGTGCCACCAGTGATTACGAGGGAACTAATGAAAAACTGTTTTTT.